This T cell receptor beta chain comes out of a study of blood T cell repertoires in COVID-19. V trimming: 4 bases; J trimming: 6 bases; junction bases outside the gene matches: 13. Germline V CDR1 and CDR2: SGHTA, FQGNSA. The CDR3 consists of 16 residues. Profiled with immunoSEQ multiplex PCR; TCRdb holds only in-frame clones, not every one. Of roughly 120,000 clones in the sample, approximately 80% were seen once. This receptor was taken from a woman aged 55 to 70 with acute or convalescent COVID-19. The sample consisted of peripheral blood. The chain employs TRBV7-2 and TRBJ2-3; 7 bases align to TRBD2. CDR3 nucleotide sequence: TGTGCCAGCAGCTGGGGGACTACGACGTATTCGGATACGCAGTATTTT. Translating it yields CASSWGTTTYSDTQYF.